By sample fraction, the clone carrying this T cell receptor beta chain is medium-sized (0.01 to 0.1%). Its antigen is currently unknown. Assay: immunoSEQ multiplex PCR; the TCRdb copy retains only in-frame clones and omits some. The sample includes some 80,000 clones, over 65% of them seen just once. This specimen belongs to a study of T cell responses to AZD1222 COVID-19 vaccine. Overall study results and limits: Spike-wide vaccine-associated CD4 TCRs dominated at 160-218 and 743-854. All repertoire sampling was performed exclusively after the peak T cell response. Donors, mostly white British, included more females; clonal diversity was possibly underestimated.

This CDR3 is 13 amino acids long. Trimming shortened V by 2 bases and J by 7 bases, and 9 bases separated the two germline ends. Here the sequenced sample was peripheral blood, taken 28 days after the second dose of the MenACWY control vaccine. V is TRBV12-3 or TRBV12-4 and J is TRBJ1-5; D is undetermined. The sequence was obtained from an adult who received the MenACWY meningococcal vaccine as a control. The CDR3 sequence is CASSLQLIQPQHF. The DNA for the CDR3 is TGTGCCAGCAGTTTACAGTTGATCCAGCCCCAGCATTTT.